In its sample, the clone carrying this T cell receptor beta chain was seen once. Its antigen remains unknown. Generated by immunoSEQ multiplex PCR, the TCRdb table keeps only in-frame clones and is missing some. This table holds around 89,000 clones, roughly 88% found once. This sample was taken from a study of T cell responses to AZD1222 COVID-19 vaccine. Findings of the study overall: Reportedly, close to half of spike-specific TCRs are directed against unmutated variant regions. Of the AZD1222 recipients, only five to seven were seropositive at baseline.

With V trimmed by 3 bases and J by 2 bases, 8 bases remained unmatched. In germline, CDR1 is MNHEY, CDR2 SMNVEV (reference sequence). The CDR3 is made up of 16 amino acids. Sequenced here: peripheral blood, sampled on day 0 of AZD1222 vaccination. This clonotype was sampled from an adult in good health. This rearrangement joins TRBV27 to TRBJ2-3; 7 bases line up with TRBD2. CDR3: CASSFRREGTTDTQYF. CDR3 DNA sequence: TGTGCCAGCAGTTTCCGCAGGGAGGGGACCACAGATACGCAGTATTTT.